The next 32 T cell receptor beta chains were all read from a single sample in a study of blood T cell repertoires in COVID-19. Method: immunoSEQ multiplex PCR; TCRdb's copy keeps in-frame clones and lacks some. The sample records 130,000 or so clones, around 88% being singletons. The sample was peripheral blood. The receptors originated from a woman aged 55 to 70 with acute or convalescent COVID-19.

This clone appeared a single time. V gene TRBV19 combines with J gene TRBJ1-5; the match to TRBD1 covers 7 bases. V lost 9 bases and J lost 4; bases outside the gene matches: 6. The CDR3 is 13 residues long. Germline values: CDR1 LNHDA, CDR2 SQIVND (reference sequence). The CDR3 is CASAATGNQPQHF. The CDR3 DNA is TGTGCCAGCGCCGCGACAGGGAATCAGCCCCAGCATTTT.

This clone was seen once. The genes are TRBV29-1 and TRBJ2-2; TRBD2 agrees at 15 bases. The CDR3 is made up of 14 amino acids. V dropped 5 bases and J dropped 8; count of bases not matched to a gene: 3. The germline V gene has CDR1 SQVTM and CDR2 ANQGSEA. Here the CDR3 DNA reads TGCAGCGTTCGGACTAGCGGGGGGGCAGGGGAGCTGTTTTTT. This gives the protein CSVRTSGGAGELFF.

The chain's CDR3 is CASSSGQGDGYTF. CDR3 nucleotides: TGTGCCAGCAGCTCGGGACAGGGGGATGGCTACACCTTC. The V call is TRBV12-3 or TRBV12-4, the J call TRBJ1-2; 11 bases are a match to TRBD1. CDR3 length: 13 amino acids. Unmatched junction bases numbered 3, after V lost 6 bases and J lost 6 bases.

The rearrangement joins TRBV10-3 to TRBJ2-7; possible D gene TRBD1, 6 bases. Trimming pared 4 bases from V and 3 bases from J, leaving 10 bases between. Germline loops: CDR1 ENHRY, CDR2 SYGVKD. This CDR3 comprises 13 residues. The CDR3 loop is CAISGWDNYEQYF. The CDR3 DNA reads TGTGCCATCAGTGGGTGGGACAACTACGAGCAGTACTTC.

The chain carries TRBV9 and TRBJ2-1, with 9 bases fitting TRBD2. With V trimmed by 0 bases and J by 8 bases, 15 bases remained unmatched. The CDR3 covers 18 residues. Germline V CDR1 and CDR2: SGDLS, YYNGEE. CDR3 sequence (DNA): TGTGCCAGCAGCGTAGCCGTGGGTAGGCGGGGGGGCACGGATGAGCAGTTCTTC. It specifies CASSVAVGRRGGTDEQFF. Together with reference TRBV9 and TRBJ2-1, the CDR3 gives the full variable domain: DSGVTQTPKHLITATGQRVTLRCSPRSGDLSVYWYQQSLDQGLQFLIQYYNGEERAKGNILERFSAQQFPDLHSELNLSSLELGDSALYFCASSVAVGRRGGTDEQFFGPGTRLTVL.

The rearrangement joins TRBV7-3 to TRBJ2-2; D unclear. From germline, CDR1 is SGHTA and CDR2 FQGTGA. Trimming removed 4 bases at V and 1 base at J, with 7 bases between. The CDR3 totals 14 residues. CDR3 residues: CASSSPQNTGELFF. In DNA form, the CDR3 reads TGTGCCAGCAGCTCCCCCCAGAACACCGGGGAGCTGTTTTTT.

The gene calls are TRBV19 and TRBJ2-7; D is ambiguous. CDR1 is LNHDA, CDR2 SQIVND, per germline (reference sequence). The CDR3 consists of 14 residues. V shed 2 bases and J shed 1 base, with 9 bases lying between them. This CDR3 is CASSIRGPSYEQYF. The CDR3 DNA reads TGTGCCAGTAGTATAAGAGGCCCTTCCTACGAGCAGTACTTC.

J is TRBJ1-2 and V is TRBV19, with D possibly being TRBD1 (6 bases). CDR3 length equals 14 residues. Trimming shortened V by 7 bases and J by 7 bases, and 19 bases separated the two germline ends. CDR1 and CDR2 (germline): LNHDA, SQIVND (reference sequence). The CDR3 sequence: CASTLQGISVGYTF. In DNA form, the CDR3 reads TGTGCCAGTACCCTACAGGGCATTAGCGTTGGCTACACCTTC. Based on the CDR3 plus reference TRBV19 and TRBJ1-2, the full variable domain is DGGITQSPKYLFRKEGQNVTLSCEQNLNHDAMYWYRQDPGQGLRLIYYSQIVNDFQKGDIAEGYSVSREKKESFPLTVTSAQKNPTAFYLCASTLQGISVGYTFGSGTRLTVV.

The rearrangement uses TRBV2 and TRBJ1-1, with D tentatively TRBD1 (6 bases). The CDR3 consists of 14 residues. The ends were cut back, 7 bases at V and 4 bases at J, with 16 bases in the middle. From germline, CDR1 is SNHLY and CDR2 FYNNEI. CDR3 protein: CASTLTGLGTEAFF. In nucleotides, the CDR3 is TGTGCCAGCACCCTTACAGGGCTTGGCACTGAAGCTTTCTTT. The variable domain in full, with the rest retrieved from reference TRBV2 and TRBJ1-1, is EPEVTQTPSHQVTQMGQEVILRCVPISNHLYFYWYRQILGQKVEFLVSFYNNEISEKSEIFDDQFSVERPDGSNFTLKIRSTKLEDSAMYFCASTLTGLGTEAFFGQGTRLTVV.

The chain uses TRBV7-2 and TRBJ2-1, with 7 bases that match TRBD1. The germline V gene has CDR1 SGHTA and CDR2 FQGNSA. There are 17 residues in the CDR3. The junction had 18 bases not matched to a gene; V was cut back by 5 bases and J by 8 bases. CDR3: CASSPWTGSRAGDEQFF. CDR3 nucleotide sequence: TGTGCCAGCAGCCCGTGGACAGGTTCAAGGGCAGGGGATGAGCAGTTCTTC.

The genes are TRBV7-2 and TRBJ2-1; D is unresolved. This CDR3 region has 13 residues. Trimming pared 3 bases from V and 7 bases from J, leaving 10 bases between. Germline loops: CDR1 SGHTA, CDR2 FQGNSA. CDR3 coding DNA: TGTGCCAGCAGCTTTTACACCTCAAATGAGCAGTTCTTC. Translated: CASSFYTSNEQFF.

The CDR3 protein is CSGTGTDLEENIQYF. Written as DNA, the CDR3 is TGCAGCGGAACCGGGACAGACTTAGAGGAAAACATTCAGTACTTC. The chain uses TRBV29-1 and TRBJ2-4; TRBD1 matches 7 bases. The CDR3 covers 15 residues. CDR1 and CDR2 from the germline V gene are SQVTM and ANQGSEA. The V and J ends lost 7 bases and 5 bases, in that order; junction bases with no gene match: 14.

The gene calls are TRBV12-3 or TRBV12-4 and TRBJ2-7, with 12 bases lining up with TRBD2. Trimming removed 5 bases from V and 7 bases from J; junction bases left unmatched: 3. This CDR3 contains 13 residues. CDR3 bases: TGTGCCAGCAGTAGCCTAGCGGGGGGGGAGCAGTACTTC. It specifies CASSSLAGGEQYF.

The V gene is TRBV6-2 or TRBV6-3, the J gene TRBJ1-5, with 8 bases aligning to TRBD1. The junction had 15 bases not matched to a gene; V was cut back by 2 bases and J by 3 bases. This CDR3 has 19 residues. The V gene's germline CDR1 is MNHEY and CDR2 SVGEGT. DNA of the CDR3: TGTGCCAGCAGTTACGGGACCCTTACAGGGGGAGAGGACAATCAGCCCCAGCATTTT. Translation: CASSYGTLTGGEDNQPQHF.

The chain carries TRBV6-5 and TRBJ2-3, with D unresolved. The V end lost 10 bases, the J end lost 0 bases, and 11 bases lay between the germline ends. The CDR3 runs 13 residues. CDR1 and CDR2 from the germline V gene are MNHEY and SVGAGI. The CDR3 region has the DNA TGTGCCACCCAGACGGGTAGCACAGATACGCAGTATTTT. It codes for CATQTGSTDTQYF.

J is TRBJ2-4 and V is TRBV19; D gene unclear. The CDR3 covers 12 residues. Germline assignment: CDR1 LNHDA and CDR2 SQIVND (reference sequence). V was shortened by 6 bases and J by 8 bases, with 11 bases between the two germline ends. The CDR3 bases are TGTGCCAGTAGCGCCCTTCGGGACATTCAGTACTTC. Its protein is CASSALRDIQYF. Based on the CDR3 plus reference TRBV19 and TRBJ2-4, the full variable domain is DGGITQSPKYLFRKEGQNVTLSCEQNLNHDAMYWYRQDPGQGLRLIYYSQIVNDFQKGDIAEGYSVSREKKESFPLTVTSAQKNPTAFYLCASSALRDIQYFGAGTRLSVL.

This clone was counted once. The CDR3 spells CAWSRGIYNSPLHF. Written as DNA, the CDR3 is TGTGCCTGGAGTAGGGGTATCTATAATTCACCCCTCCACTTT. The V and J genes are TRBV30 and TRBJ1-6; the D gene is possibly TRBD1 (5 bases). V lost 2 bases to trimming and J lost 3 bases, with 8 bases between them. Germline lookup yields CDR1 GTSNPN and CDR2 SVGIG (reference sequence). The CDR3 has 14 residues.

V usage is TRBV5-6 and J usage is TRBJ1-2, with 9 bases identical to TRBD1. The CDR3 is made up of 16 amino acids. The V segment lost 4 bases and the J segment 4 bases; nucleotides outside the gene matches: 11. Germline CDR1 is SGHDT and CDR2 is YYEEEE. This CDR3 is CASSTSGTGFSYGYTF. The CDR3 bases are TGTGCCAGCAGCACTTCCGGGACAGGGTTTAGCTATGGCTACACCTTC.

The V and J genes are TRBV5-1 and TRBJ1-1, with 7 bases identical to TRBD1. After removal of 4 bases from V and 3 bases from J, the junction contained 6 bases not matched to a gene. Per the germline V gene, CDR1 is SGHRS and CDR2 is YFSETQ. This CDR3 has 14 residues. The CDR3 sequence: CASSRGDRDTEAFF. The CDR3 DNA follows: TGCGCCAGCAGCAGGGGAGACAGGGACACTGAAGCTTTCTTT.

This clone was detected a few times. The chain uses TRBV4-3 and TRBJ1-1; D unresolved. From germline, CDR1 is LGHNA and CDR2 YSLEER. This CDR3 is built from 14 residues. V was shortened by 0 bases and J by 0 bases, with 5 bases between the two germline ends. In DNA, the CDR3 is TGCGCCAGCAGCCAAGAGTGGCTGAACACTGAAGCTTTCTTT. Protein product: CASSQEWLNTEAFF.

The chain employs TRBV12-2 and TRBJ2-1; TRBD2 is the table's D call, not checked against the DNA. TRBV12-2 is a listed pseudogene. The CDR3 covers 20 residues. The CDR3 loop reads CASRFLRGLAGACSYNEQFF. For the CDR3, the DNA is TGTGCAAGTCGCTTCCTCCGGGGGTTAGCGGGGGCCTGCTCCTACAATGAGCAGTTCTTC.

The rearrangement links TRBV4-3 to TRBJ2-7, with D possibly TRBD2 on 6 matching bases. V shed 4 bases and J shed 2 bases, with 12 bases lying between them. There are 14 residues in the CDR3. CDR1 is LGHNA, CDR2 YSLEER, per germline. In DNA form, the CDR3 reads TGCGCCAGCAGCCCTGGGACTTATCCCTACGAGCAGTACTTC. This sequence encodes CASSPGTYPYEQYF.

The chain couples TRBV6-5 to TRBJ2-1; D is unclear. V lost 4 bases to trimming and J lost 8 bases, with 9 bases between them. The germline V gene has CDR1 MNHEY and CDR2 SVGAGI. The CDR3 is 12 residues long. The CDR3 DNA follows: TGTGCCAGCAGTTCTAGTGTCGATGAGCAGTTCTTC. Its protein product is CASSSSVDEQFF.

The chain uses TRBV29-1 and TRBJ1-5; TRBD1 matches 7 bases. CDR3 length equals 14 residues. V was pared by 6 bases and J by 1 base, with 6 bases of the junction left unmatched. Per the germline V gene, CDR1 is SQVTM and CDR2 is ANQGSEA. The CDR3 nucleotides read TGCAGCGTGACCCAGGGGGGAAGCAATCAGCCCCAGCATTTT. This encodes CSVTQGGSNQPQHF.

This clone showed up just a few times. The chain carries TRBV2 and TRBJ1-6; D is possibly TRBD1 (5 bases). Germline CDR1 reads SNHLY; CDR2 reads FYNNEI. The CDR3 consists of 15 residues. V lost 2 bases, J lost 6 bases, and 11 bases lay in between. CDR3 nucleotide sequence: TGTGCCAGCAGTGAAATGGGGCAGGTTAATTCACCCCTCCACTTT. Its translation: CASSEMGQVNSPLHF.

J is TRBJ2-7 and V is TRBV2; D ambiguous. V dropped 4 bases and J dropped 2 bases, with 15 bases sitting between them. The CDR3 runs 15 residues. Germline assignment: CDR1 SNHLY and CDR2 FYNNEI. The CDR3 bases are TGTGCCAGCAGTGGAACTTTTTTTCTGACCTACGAGCAGTACTTC. This translates into CASSGTFFLTYEQYF.

The chain is built from TRBV4-2 and TRBJ2-5; TRBD2 matches 11 bases. The CDR3 is 17 residues long. Germline CDR1 LGHNA, CDR2 YNFKEQ. V trimming: 1 base; J trimming: 2 bases; junction bases outside the gene matches: 6. The CDR3 protein is CASSQAISGGGQETQYF. CDR3 in DNA: TGTGCCAGCAGCCAAGCGATTAGCGGGGGGGGGCAAGAGACCCAGTACTTC.

This sequence joins TRBV7-2 and TRBJ2-5, with a tentative D call TRBD1 (5 bases). The V end was cut by 6 bases, the J end by 3 bases, with 17 bases between. Germline V CDR1 and CDR2: SGHTA, FQGNSA. There are 15 residues in the CDR3. CDR3 protein: CASRQSSRAEETQYF. DNA for the CDR3: TGTGCCAGCAGACAGTCCTCCAGGGCAGAAGAGACCCAGTACTTC.

The chain recombines TRBV3-1 (or the pseudogene TRBV3-2) with TRBJ2-1; TRBD2 matches 7 bases. The CDR3 consists of 15 residues. CDR1 LGHDT and CDR2 YNNKEL come from the germline V gene (reference sequence). The V gene end was trimmed by 2 bases and the J gene end by 4 bases; junction bases not matched to a gene: 5. The CDR3: CASSQSVGGYNEQFF. The CDR3, as DNA: TGTGCCAGCAGCCAATCCGTGGGGGGGTACAATGAGCAGTTCTTC.

As to this clone: This specimen includes other DNA sequences encoding the same CDR3. The V and J genes are TRBV5-4 and TRBJ1-5; D might be TRBD1 (6 bases). Germline assignment: CDR1 SGHNT and CDR2 YYREEE (reference sequence). There are 13 residues in the CDR3. V was clipped by 2 bases and J by 7 bases, with 10 bases between them. The CDR3 nucleotides read TGTGCCAGCAGCTTTCAGGGGAACCAGCCCCAGCATTTT. Its translation is CASSFQGNQPQHF. Supplemented by reference TRBV5-4 and TRBJ1-5, the full variable domain reads ETGVTQSPTHLIKTRGQQVTLRCSSQSGHNTVSWYQQALGQGPQFIFQYYREEENGRGNFPPRFSGLQFPNYSSELNVNALELDDSALYLCASSFQGNQPQHFGDGTRLSIL.

The V and J genes are TRBV29-1 and TRBJ2-7; D perhaps matches TRBD1 (7 bases). The germline V and J ends were trimmed by 4 bases and 2 bases, with 15 bases remaining between them. The germline CDR1 and CDR2 sequences are SQVTM and ANQGSEA. The CDR3 contains 14 residues. CDR3: CSVARGTVTYEQYF. CDR3 nucleotides: TGCAGCGTTGCCCGCGGGACAGTAACCTACGAGCAGTACTTC.

This clone has a handful of counts. For the CDR3, the DNA is TGTGCCAGCAGATCAGGGATGAACAATCAGCCCCAGCATTTT. Translation gives CASRSGMNNQPQHF. This chain links TRBV2 with TRBJ1-5, with D perhaps TRBD1 (5 bases). Germline CDR1 reads SNHLY; CDR2 reads FYNNEI. Trimming took off 6 bases at V and 3 bases at J, with 12 bases between the two ends. The CDR3 runs 14 residues.